This T cell receptor beta chain was obtained from a study of neurological immune-mediated disorders. As for the cDNA, it was generated by 5'RACE with 10-nucleotide random UMIs. Via MiXCR, TCRdb re-called the 5' RACE reads, giving one row per CDR3 protein. The sample yields fewer than 55,000 distinct CDR3 sequences, over 8% seen once. CDR1 is DFQATT and CDR2 is SNEGSKA in the germline V gene (reference sequence). The CDR3 extends over 13 amino acids. Trimming removed 3 bases at V and 2 bases at J, with 8 bases between. Study-level points and caveats: Healthy controls had more TCR clonal expansion than multiple sclerosis, which showed the least, whereas HTLV-1-associated myelopathy showed the most. No CDR3 amino acid sequences recurred among expanded clones across subjects, suggesting private repertoires in all groups.

As to time point: longitudinal time-point 1 (baseline). Unsorted libraries were prepared from 2 million PBMCs that had been stored at -80 C. This clonotype has ten or more counts. Its antigen is as yet unknown. The sample taken for sequencing was PBMCs. The source is a woman between 40 and 55 years old in good health. This chain links TRBV20-1 with TRBJ1-5, with D uncertain. CDR3 DNA: TGCAGTGCTAGCTTCGGGGGCAATCAGCCCCAGCATTTT. Residues: CSASFGGNQPQHF.